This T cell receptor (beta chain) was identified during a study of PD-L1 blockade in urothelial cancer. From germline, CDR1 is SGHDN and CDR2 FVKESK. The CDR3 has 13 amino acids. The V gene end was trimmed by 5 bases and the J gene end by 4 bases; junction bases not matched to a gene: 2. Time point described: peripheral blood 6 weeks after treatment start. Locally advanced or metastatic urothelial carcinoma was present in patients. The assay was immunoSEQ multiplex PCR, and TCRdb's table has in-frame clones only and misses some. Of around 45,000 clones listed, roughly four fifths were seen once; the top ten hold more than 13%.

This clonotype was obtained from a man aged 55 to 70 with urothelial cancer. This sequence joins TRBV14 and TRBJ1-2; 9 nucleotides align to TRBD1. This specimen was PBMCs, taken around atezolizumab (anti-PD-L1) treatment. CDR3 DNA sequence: TGTGCCAGCAGCGCGACAGGGGGCTATGGCTACACCTTC. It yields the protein CASSATGGYGYTF.